The rows below give T cell receptor beta chains drawn from one sample of a study of blood T cell repertoires in COVID-19. Using immunoSEQ multiplex PCR, the repertoire was profiled, and TCRdb retains in-frame clones only, with some absent. The data show some 200,000 clones, over 80% seen once. The specimen sequenced was peripheral blood. The origin of the receptors is a woman aged 40 to 49 with acute or convalescent COVID-19. CDR3s include the opening cysteine and the closing phenylalanine or tryptophan. The D gene is left open where the match is weak. Size tells how often a clone was seen (once, few, many) or the class of an expanded clone, and some rows leave it out.

NA,TRBV30,TRBJ2-5,NA,TGTGCCTGGTCGACTGCTGCGGAGACCCAGTACTTC,CAWSTAAETQYF
TRBD2,TRBV6-5,TRBJ2-3,NA,TGTGCCAGCACCCTGAGCGGGACCTCCACAGATACGCAGTATTTT,CASTLSGTSTDTQYF
NA,TRBV9,TRBJ2-1,NA,TGTGCCAGCAGCGTAATCGGAGGTAATGAGCAGTTCTTC,CASSVIGGNEQFF
TRBD2,TRBV5-4,TRBJ2-1,NA,TGTGCCAGCAGTTACCAACTAGCGAATTACAATGAGCAGTTCTTC,CASSYQLANYNEQFF
NA,TRBV10-1,TRBJ1-6,NA,TGCGCCAGCAGTGGGCCGGGACGGACCTCTGGGAGGAATTCACCCCTCCACTTT,CASSGPGRTSGRNSPLHF
NA,TRBV5-1,TRBJ2-1,once,TGCGCCAGCATCCCCGCCGAGGGGGGGGAGCAGTTCTTC,CASIPAEGGEQFF
NA,TRBV27,TRBJ2-2,NA,TGTGCCAGCAGTTGGAGCGGGCCGAGGGCCGGGGAGCTGTTTTTT,CASSWSGPRAGELFF
TRBD1,TRBV29-1,TRBJ1-1,NA,TGCAGCGTTAGACAGGGGGCTTTCTTAGACACTGAAGCTTTCTTT,CSVRQGAFLDTEAFF
NA,TRBV12-3/TRBV12-4,TRBJ1-1,NA,TGTGCCAGCTTAACCAGGGAGAACACTGAAGCTTTCTTT,CASLTRENTEAFF
TRBD1,TRBV29-1,TRBJ2-5,NA,TGCAGCGTAAAGTACAGGGGATTACAAGAGACCCAGTACTTC,CSVKYRGLQETQYF
TRBD1,TRBV18,TRBJ1-1,NA,TGTGCCAGCTCACCAGGGACAGGTCCTGAAGCTTTCTTT,CASSPGTGPEAFF
TRBD1,TRBV29-1,TRBJ1-6,NA,TGCAGCGCGCGAGGGACAGTAAATTCACCCCTCCACTTT,CSARGTVNSPLHF
TRBD2,TRBV27,TRBJ2-7,NA,TGTGCCAGCAGTCCGTCCCTACTAGCGGGAGTTGTCTACGAGCAGTACTTC,CASSPSLLAGVVYEQYF
TRBD1,TRBV7-9,TRBJ1-6,NA,TGTGCCTCGACAGGGCCCTATAATTCACCCCTCCACTTT,CASTGPYNSPLHF
NA,TRBV5-8,TRBJ1-5,NA,TGTGCCAGCAGCACGAACGCGGGAGGTTGGGGACAGCCCCAGCATTTT,CASSTNAGGWGQPQHF
TRBD2,TRBV7-3,TRBJ2-3,NA,TGTGCCAGCAGCTTAATGGCGGCTAGCGGGGGTTCGGATACGCAGTATTTT,CASSLMAASGGSDTQYF
TRBD2,TRBV3-1/TRBV3-2,TRBJ2-7,NA,TGTGCCAGCAGCCAAGATCACACTAGCGCCTCCTACGAGCAGTACTTC,CASSQDHTSASYEQYF
NA,TRBV7-2,TRBJ1-1,NA,TGTGCCAGCAGCTTAGTGGTGGGGAGGGGTACGTACACTGAAGCTTTCTTT,CASSLVVGRGTYTEAFF
TRBD1,TRBV6-6,TRBJ2-1,NA,TGTGCCAGCAGCCGGGACAGGGGTATTGGGGAGCAGTTCTTC,CASSRDRGIGEQFF
NA,TRBV30,TRBJ2-1,NA,TGTGCCTGGGGCCCTAACAATGAGCAGTTCTTC,CAWGPNNEQFF
NA,TRBV7-9,TRBJ1-1,once,TGTGCCAGCAGCTCACCCCTTAGGAACACTGAAGCTTTCTTT,CASSSPLRNTEAFF
TRBD1,TRBV6-5,TRBJ2-7,NA,TGTGCCAGCAGTTACGCGCCGGGACAGGGGATCTACGAGCAGTACTTC,CASSYAPGQGIYEQYF
NA,TRBV4-2,TRBJ1-2,NA,TGTGCCAGCCAGTCTCCTAACTATGGCTACACCTTC,CASQSPNYGYTF
TRBD1,TRBV7-9,TRBJ2-7,few,TGTGCCAGCAGCTTCGCAGGGGGCGAGCAGTACTTC,CASSFAGGEQYF
NA,TRBV6-2/TRBV6-3,TRBJ2-7,NA,TGTGCCAGCAGTATTGACTCCTCCTACGAGCAGTACTTC,CASSIDSSYEQYF
NA,TRBV12-3/TRBV12-4,TRBJ1-5,NA,TGTGCCAGCAGTCAACAGGAGGGCCAGCCCCAGCATTTT,CASSQQEGQPQHF